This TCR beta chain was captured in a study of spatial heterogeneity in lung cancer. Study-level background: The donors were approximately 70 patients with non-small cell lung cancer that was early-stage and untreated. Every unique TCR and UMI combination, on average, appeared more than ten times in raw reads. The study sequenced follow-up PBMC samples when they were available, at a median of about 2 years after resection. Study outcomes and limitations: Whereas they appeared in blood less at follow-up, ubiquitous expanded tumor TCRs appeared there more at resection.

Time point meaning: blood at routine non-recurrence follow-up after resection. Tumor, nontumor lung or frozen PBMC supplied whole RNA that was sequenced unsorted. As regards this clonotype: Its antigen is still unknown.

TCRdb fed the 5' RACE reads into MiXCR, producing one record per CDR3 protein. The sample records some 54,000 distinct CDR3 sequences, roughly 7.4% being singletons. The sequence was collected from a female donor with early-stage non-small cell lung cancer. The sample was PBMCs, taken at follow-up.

This CDR3 reads CASAMGNHYGYTF. The CDR3, as DNA: TGTGCCAGCGCCATGGGAAATCACTATGGCTACACCTTC. The J gene is TRBJ1-2, the V gene TRBV6-1, with no clear D. Trimming removed 8 bases at V and 3 bases at J, with 13 bases between. Germline values: CDR1 MNHNS, CDR2 SASEGT. CDR3 length: 13 residues.